The 10 T cell receptor beta chains listed next were all sequenced from one sample in a study of graft-versus-host responses after intestinal transplantation (dated by TCRdb to 2020 to 2023). The library was prepared using the immunoSEQ multiplex PCR assay. TCRdb obtained this table from immuneACCESS and retained in-frame rearrangements with V and J assigned. These tables miss some clones; where compared with another copy, unresolved V genes account for less than half of the shortfall, and the remainder is unexplained. The table for this sample lists 57,000 or so clones; about 93% of them were counted only once. The ten largest clones add up to 2.5% to 3% of the sample. The sequences come from PBMCs, collected approximately 120 days after intestinal transplantation. The receptors stem from a human patient who received an intestinal transplant, so some T cells may come from the graft donor.

The rearrangement links TRBV28 to TRBJ1-3; D gene unclear. Between the trimmed V and J ends, which lost 1 base and 0 bases, there was a span of 10 bases. The CDR3 is made up of 16 amino acids. CDR1 and CDR2 from the germline V gene are MDHEN and SYDVKM. CDR3 coding DNA: TGTGCCAGCAGTTTATATCACCGAAGCTCTGGAAACACCATATATTTT. It encodes CASSLYHRSSGNTIYF.

The CDR3 region has the DNA TGTGCCAGCAGCTTGGTTCCGGGTATCGGGTACAATGAGCAGTTCTTC. Translation gives CASSLVPGIGYNEQFF. This sequence joins TRBV5-8 and TRBJ2-1, with D uncertain. With 0 bases removed from V and 4 bases from J, the gap between germline ends came to 14 bases. The germline V gene encodes CDR1 SGHTS and CDR2 YDEGEE. The CDR3 sequence is 16 residues long. Looking up the rest from reference TRBV5-8 and TRBJ2-1 gives the full variable domain: EAGVTQSPTHLIKTRGQQATLRCSPISGHTSVYWYQQALGLGLQFLLWYDEGEERNRGNFPPRFSGRQFPNYSSELNVNALELEDSALYLCASSLVPGIGYNEQFFGPGTRLTVL.

This chain links TRBV6-1 with TRBJ1-6, with no clear D. V lost 2 bases, J lost 6 bases, and 11 bases lay in between. This CDR3 region has 15 residues. Germline V gives CDR1 MNHNS, CDR2 SASEGT. CDR3 amino acids: CASSEFETANSPLHF. Written as DNA, the CDR3 is TGTGCCAGCAGTGAATTCGAGACGGCTAATTCACCCCTCCACTTT.

This clone was detected a few times. This chain links TRBV10-1 with TRBJ2-4; tentatively, D is TRBD1 or TRBD2 (6 bases each). Germline CDR1 WNHNN, CDR2 SYGVQD (reference sequence). Trimming cost V 11 bases and J 0 bases, with 20 bases left between them. The CDR3 runs 16 residues. The CDR3 DNA reads TGCGCCCCAAGGGGGGAAATAGAACTAGCCAAAAACATTCAGTACTTC. Residues: CAPRGEIELAKNIQYF.

The chain has TRBV7-9 and TRBJ2-7; 7 bases line up with TRBD1. The V and J ends lost 5 bases and 0 bases, in that order; junction bases with no gene match: 4. The germline V gene encodes CDR1 SEHNR and CDR2 FQNEAQ (reference sequence). This CDR3 contains 14 residues. The CDR3, as DNA: TGTGCCAGCAGCCAACAGGGGAGCTCCTACGAGCAGTACTTC. Translation gives CASSQQGSSYEQYF.

The CDR3 is CASSPAPPGASSYEQYF. CDR3 coding DNA: TGTGCCAGCAGCCCAGCCCCCCCTGGGGCGAGCTCCTACGAGCAGTACTTC. The chain has TRBV7-2 and TRBJ2-7; D might be TRBD1 (5 bases). The CDR3 runs 17 residues. The V and J ends lost 5 bases and 0 bases respectively, with 20 bases between them. Germline assignment: CDR1 SGHTA and CDR2 FQGNSA.

The chain employs TRBV11-2 and TRBJ1-1, with TRBD1 as a possible D gene (5 bases). V lost 0 bases and J 0 bases, leaving 8 bases between the germline ends. Germline CDR1 and CDR2: SGHAT and FQNNGV. This CDR3 comprises 15 residues. CDR3 region: CASSLDRGMNTEAFF. The DNA for the CDR3 is TGTGCCAGCAGCTTAGATAGGGGAATGAACACTGAAGCTTTCTTT. Using reference TRBV11-2 and TRBJ1-1 for the parts outside the CDR3, the full variable domain is EAGVAQSPRYKIIEKRQSVAFWCNPISGHATLYWYQQILGQGPKLLIQFQNNGVVDDSQLPKDRFSAERLKGVDSTLKIQPAKLEDSAVYLCASSLDRGMNTEAFFGQGTRLTVV.

The chain couples TRBV28 to TRBJ2-5, with D unclear. The ends were cut back, 5 bases at V and 5 bases at J, with 15 bases in the middle. This CDR3 is built from 14 residues. Germline CDR1 and CDR2: MDHEN and SYDVKM. The chain's CDR3 is CASSPNLIEETQYF. CDR3 nucleotides: TGTGCCAGCAGTCCCAACTTAATTGAGGAGACCCAGTACTTC. Variable domain in full (rest from reference TRBV28 and TRBJ2-5): DVKVTQSSRYLVKRTGEKVFLECVQDMDHENMFWYRQDPGLGLRLIYFSYDVKMKEKGDIPEGYSVSREKKERFSLILESASTNQTSMYLCASSPNLIEETQYFGPGTRLLVL.

This rearrangement joins TRBV19 to TRBJ1-5, with 10 bases aligning to TRBD1. V lost 5 bases to trimming and J lost 2 bases; unmatched junction nucleotides: 3. This CDR3 comprises 15 residues. Germline lookup yields CDR1 LNHDA and CDR2 SQIVND (reference sequence). This CDR3 is CASSLTGGGNQPQHF. CDR3 in DNA: TGTGCCAGTAGTCTGACAGGGGGCGGCAATCAGCCCCAGCATTTT.

The rearrangement uses TRBV27 and TRBJ2-5; D possibly matches TRBD1 or TRBD2 (5 bases each). Trimming removed 5 bases at V and 4 bases at J, with 14 bases between. This CDR3 is 14 amino acids long. Per the germline V gene, CDR1 is MNHEY and CDR2 is SMNVEV (reference sequence). The CDR3 loop is CASSPGTRGETQYF. The CDR3 DNA is TGTGCCAGCAGTCCCGGGACCCGGGGAGAGACCCAGTACTTC.